This T cell receptor beta chain was captured by sequencing in a study of T cell responses to AZD1222 COVID-19 vaccine. Data came from immunoSEQ multiplex PCR; TCRdb stores just in-frame clones and leaves some out. The top ten clones hold 22% of a sample with roughly 110,000 clones, roughly 89% of them seen once. Regarding the study as a whole: Spike-specific TCR depth and breadth grew after two AZD1222 doses. Females made up more of the donors, who were largely white British, and clonal diversity may have come out too low. Reportedly, nearly half the spike-specific TCRs target unmutated variant regions. Every sample of the repertoires postdated the peak T cell response.

To note about this clone: Its antigen is not known.

Specimen: peripheral blood, collected on day 0 of AZD1222 vaccination. The receptor was isolated from an adult in good health.

This chain's CDR3 is CASSPKPPSAYNEQFF. CDR3 nucleotide sequence: TGTGCCAGCAGCCCGAAACCGCCGAGTGCCTACAATGAGCAGTTCTTC. The V and J genes are TRBV7-3 and TRBJ2-1; D call uncertain. Germline-derived CDR1 and CDR2 are SGHTA and FQGTGA. V shed 5 bases and J shed 2 bases, with 16 bases lying between them. This CDR3 spans 16 amino acids.